One and the same sample provided the 3 T cell receptor beta chains below, sequenced in a study of blood T cell repertoires in COVID-19 (dated by TCRdb to the early 2020s). The method behind the library was the immunoSEQ multiplex PCR assay. The immuneACCESS repertoire file appears here via TCRdb, limited to in-frame rearrangements. These files lack a portion of the clones; in checked studies, under half of the deficit traces to unresolved V genes, and the cause of the others is not known. This sample is represented by some 200,000 clones; about 86% of them were singletons. Of the sample, around 7% falls within the top ten clones. Sequencing was done on a sample of PBMCs or T cells enriched from blood (not recorded which). The source is a man aged 40-49 years who had recovered from COVID-19.

This chain uses TRBV2 with TRBJ1-4, with D unresolved. Germline CDR1 is SNHLY and CDR2 is FYNNEI. CDR3 length: 13 amino acids. Trimming took off 4 bases at V and 7 bases at J, with 10 bases between the two ends. In nucleotides, the CDR3 is TGTGCCAGCAGTGTAAGCTTGTTTGAAAAACTGTTTTTT. Its protein product is CASSVSLFEKLFF.

V is TRBV18 and J is TRBJ2-1, with 10 bases fitting TRBD2. The CDR3 sequence is 17 residues long. V shed 6 bases and J 7 bases; nucleotides not matched to a gene: 15. Per the germline V gene, CDR1 is KGHSH and CDR2 is LQKENI. The CDR3 DNA sequence: TGTGCCAGCTCCCTCTTCCGGAGCGGGGGGGCGTTGAATGAGCAGTTCTTC. Translation: CASSLFRSGGALNEQFF. The variable domain in full, completed from reference TRBV18 and TRBJ2-1, reads NAGVMQNPRHLVRRRGQEARLRCSPMKGHSHVYWYRQLPEEGLKFMVYLQKENIIDESGMPKERFSAEFPKEGPSILRIQQVVRGDSAAYFCASSLFRSGGALNEQFFGPGTRLTVL.

The count of this clone is one. J is TRBJ2-1 and V is TRBV6-5; 12 positions agree with TRBD1. The CDR3 contains 13 residues. Germline values: CDR1 MNHEY, CDR2 SVGAGI. The junction had 6 bases not matched to a gene; V was cut back by 10 bases and J by 8 bases. The CDR3 coding sequence is TGTGCCACTTCGGGACAGGGGGCCTATGAGCAGTTCTTC. It encodes CATSGQGAYEQFF.